These 13 T cell receptor beta chains came from one sample sequenced in a study of cytomegalovirus exposure and HLA in healthy donors. PCR used 60 Vbeta primers and 13 Jbeta primers. The protocol was immunoSEQ multiplex PCR, while the TCRdb copy is restricted to in-frame clones and leaves out a portion. The table lists about 180,000 clones, 60% to 80% of them singletons, with around 2.2% in the top ten. Sequencing was done on a sample of PBMCs. The receptors here all came from a man aged 55 to 70 in good health and CMV-seronegative.

This clone showed up just a few times. This chain uses TRBV5-4 with TRBJ2-2; TRBD2 matches at 11 bases. The CDR3 loop spans 17 amino acids. Germline CDR1 and CDR2: SGHNT and YYREEE (reference sequence). V shed 4 bases, J shed 3 bases, and the junction held 8 bases outside the gene matches. The CDR3 is CASSEGLAGPDTGELFF. DNA for the CDR3: TGTGCCAGCAGCGAAGGACTAGCGGGTCCCGACACCGGGGAGCTGTTTTTT.

There are a few counts of this clone. The chain uses TRBV5-4 and TRBJ1-2, with 7 bases that match TRBD1. The CDR3 runs 16 residues. Germline loops: CDR1 SGHNT, CDR2 YYREEE (reference sequence). V was pared by 0 bases and J by 3 bases, with 8 bases of the junction left unmatched. CDR3 region: CASSLGGGTEHYGYTF. CDR3 DNA: TGTGCCAGCAGCTTGGGTGGGGGGACAGAGCACTATGGCTACACCTTC.

V gene TRBV27 combines with J gene TRBJ1-2; TRBD1 aligns across 9 bases. V shed 10 bases and J 2 bases; nucleotides not matched to a gene: 14. CDR3 length: 16 residues. Germline assignment: CDR1 MNHEY and CDR2 SMNVEV (reference sequence). The DNA of the CDR3 is TGTGCCACCGCTCTGGGACAGGGCCTACCGAACTATGGCTACACCTTC. It codes for CATALGQGLPNYGYTF.

The J gene is TRBJ1-1, the V gene TRBV7-6; possibly TRBD1 for D (5 bases). V lost 6 bases and J lost 3, with 14 bases in between. The CDR3 has 14 residues. The germline V gene has CDR1 SGHVS and CDR2 FNYEAQ. CDR3 loop: CASRAWGRDTEAFF. The CDR3 DNA follows: TGTGCCAGCAGAGCCTGGGGGAGGGACACTGAAGCTTTCTTT.

The chain recombines TRBV30 with TRBJ1-3; 9 bases agree with TRBD1. There are 15 residues in the CDR3. Trimming at V came to 0 bases and at J to 2 bases, leaving 2 bases not matched to a gene. The germline V gene has CDR1 GTSNPN and CDR2 SVGIG (reference sequence). The CDR3 is CAWSVHRGPGNTIYF. CDR3 DNA sequence: TGTGCCTGGAGTGTACACAGGGGGCCTGGAAACACCATATATTTT. The full variable domain, completed using reference TRBV30 and TRBJ1-3, is SQTIHQWPATLVQPVGSPLSLECTVEGTSNPNLYWYRQAAGRGLQLLFYSVGIGQISSEVPQNLSASRPQDRQFILSSKKLLLSDSGFYLCAWSVHRGPGNTIYFGEGSWLTVV.

The chain is built from TRBV7-9 and TRBJ1-1; tentatively, D is TRBD1 (5 bases). With 1 base removed from V and 8 bases from J, the gap between germline ends came to 14 bases. In germline, CDR1 is SEHNR, CDR2 FQNEAQ (reference sequence). The CDR3 spans 14 residues. The CDR3 DNA is TGTGCCAGCAGCTTAGGTGGGGCATCACGGGAAGCTTTCTTT. Translating gives CASSLGGASREAFF.

Only one count was recorded for this clone. This chain joins TRBV27 and TRBJ1-3; perhaps TRBD1 as D (6 bases). The ends were cut back, 5 bases at V and 0 bases at J, with 17 bases in the middle. Germline CDR1 MNHEY, CDR2 SMNVEV (reference sequence). The CDR3 covers 17 residues. The CDR3, as DNA: TGTGCCAGCAGTCCTGGAACAGGGTTCAGCTCTGGAAACACCATATATTTT. Translating gives CASSPGTGFSSGNTIYF.

As regards this clone: The same CDR3 is also encoded by other DNA sequences in this sample. This chain connects TRBV29-1 to TRBJ2-1, with 9 positions matching TRBD1. Germline V CDR1 and CDR2: SQVTM, ANQGSEA. J gave up 2 bases and V 4 bases, and 6 bases lay outside the gene matches. The CDR3 consists of 15 residues. The CDR3 is CSVVRRQGAYNEQFF. CDR3 bases: TGCAGCGTTGTGAGGCGACAGGGGGCCTACAATGAGCAGTTCTTC.

The CDR3 DNA reads as TGTGCCAGCAGCTTAGGTTGGCAAAACACTGAAGCTTTCTTT. This gives the protein CASSLGWQNTEAFF. The chain uses TRBV13 and TRBJ1-1; D is uncertain. This CDR3 is 14 amino acids long. V was trimmed by 0 bases and J by 2 bases, leaving 7 bases between them. Germline lookup yields CDR1 PRHDT and CDR2 FYEKMQ (reference sequence).

The chain recombines TRBV10-3 with TRBJ1-2; 7 nucleotides align to TRBD1. CDR3 size: 15 residues. The germline gives CDR1 ENHRY, CDR2 SYGVKD. The V gene end was trimmed by 3 bases and the J gene end by 3 bases; junction bases not matched to a gene: 7. The CDR3 protein is CAISENRDSHYGYTF. In DNA, the CDR3 is TGTGCCATCAGTGAAAATCGGGACAGCCACTATGGCTACACCTTC.

As concerns this clone: The germline gene is not matched at one end of the junction; a read error may be the cause. The chain joins TRBV20-1 to TRBJ1-2, with TRBD1 identical over 7 bases. Germline CDR1 is DFQATT and CDR2 is SNEGSKA (reference sequence). The CDR3 loop spans 11 amino acids. The CDR3 DNA sequence: TGCAGTCCGGGACAGTACTATGGCTACCCCTTC. The encoded protein is CSPGQYYGYPF.

The CDR3 DNA reads TGCGCCAGCAGCTACGGGACCGGGACAGGAGTAGGCCCCATCCACTTT. Protein: CASSYGTGTGVGPIHF. The chain is built from TRBV5-1 and TRBJ1-6; 8 nucleotides align to TRBD1. Trimming took 3 bases from V and 17 from J; bases not matched to a gene: 19. The germline CDR1 and CDR2 sequences are SGHRS and YFSETQ. The CDR3 contains 16 residues.

The V gene is TRBV21-1, the J gene TRBJ2-4; TRBD1 is the table's D call, not checked against the DNA. TRBV21-1 is a pseudogene segment. The CDR3 is 16 residues long. The CDR3 here is CASSKGSGTDKNIQYF. The CDR3 DNA follows: TGTGCCAGCAGCAAAGGTTCAGGTACGGACAAAAACATTCAGTACTTC.